The clone carrying this TCR beta chain was seen at least ten times. CDR1 is MNHEY, CDR2 SVGAGI, per germline. With 7 bases removed from V and 5 bases from J, the gap between germline ends came to 21 bases. This CDR3 is built from 16 residues. These data originate in a study of tumor and adjacent non-tumor tissue in lung cancer. Three rounds of nested PCR, following a modified ARM-PCR protocol, produced the TCRbeta library. TCRdb processed the multiplex PCR reads anew with MiXCR; each CDR3 protein has one entry. The sample lists about 85,000 distinct CDR3 sequences; 61% were seen once. The template was RNA from unsorted bulk tissue.

Material: lung tumor tissue. This rearrangement joins TRBV6-5 to TRBJ1-5, with D perhaps matching TRBD1 (6 bases). This TCR was sampled from a man aged 70 or older with non-small cell lung cancer. The CDR3 sequence is CASILEGGDRYQPQHF. CDR3 nucleotide sequence: TGTGCCAGCATCCTCGAAGGGGGGGACCGCTATCAGCCCCAGCATTTT.